The subject of this entry is one T cell receptor (beta chain). As yet, its antigen is unknown. The record originates from a study of OX40 agonist ivuxolimab in advanced cancers. Study context: Partial responses were achieved by three patients: one hepatocellular carcinoma, two cutaneous melanoma.

Repertoires were generated with immunoSEQ multiplex PCR, while TCRdb's copy carries only in-frame clones and drops some. The sample lists about 48,000 clones; around 90% were seen once. The study, taken as a whole, reports: Clonal expansion was seen in CD4+ and CD8+ blood T cells by week 6 at 0.1 to 3.0 mg/kg. No determination was made of the antigen specificity of the expanded peripheral T cells. Nonresponders included some who also had low normalized T-cell clonal expansion.

Trimming took off 9 bases at V and 0 bases at J, with 15 bases between the two ends. This CDR3 has 16 residues. The germline gives CDR1 LNHDA, CDR2 SQIVND (reference sequence). This chain links TRBV19 with TRBJ2-6; unclear D gene. The material sequenced was CD4+ or CD8+ T cells sorted from blood, taken in a trial of the OX40 agonist ivuxolimab. This receptor was identified in an adult with an advanced solid tumor such as melanoma, head and neck, liver or kidney cancer. The CDR3 nucleotides are TGTGCCAGGAAAATCCCTCGACTCTCTGGGGCCAACGTCCTGACTTTC. This translates into CARKIPRLSGANVLTF.